Below are 28 T cell receptor beta chains sequenced from a single sample in a study of cytomegalovirus exposure and HLA in healthy donors. Use of 60 Vbeta and 13 Jbeta primers characterized the PCR. Here immunoSEQ multiplex PCR was the method, and the copy in TCRdb shows in-frame clones only, minus some. The data contain 150,000 to 200,000 clones, more than 75% of them singletons. The sequenced sample was PBMCs. All receptors derive from a girl in the first two years of life in good health and CMV-seronegative.

The chain joins TRBV6-5 to TRBJ2-1; TRBD2 matches at 9 bases. Germline-derived CDR1 and CDR2 are MNHEY and SVGAGI. CDR3 length equals 14 residues. Trimming cost V 6 bases and J 7 bases; bases outside gene matches: 7. The CDR3 DNA reads as TGTGCCAGCAGACTCCTAGCGGGGCCGAATGAGCAGTTCTTC. It specifies CASRLLAGPNEQFF.

This chain links TRBV30 with TRBJ1-2; TRBD1 might be the D (6 bases). The CDR3 covers 12 residues. With 3 bases removed from V and 14 bases from J, the gap between germline ends came to 19 bases. Germline V gene lookup returns CDR1 GTSNPN and CDR2 SVGIG (reference sequence). This CDR3 reads CAWRAGAGDRTF. The CDR3 DNA follows: TGTGCCTGGAGGGCCGGGGCAGGGGATCGGACCTTC.

V usage is TRBV6-1 and J usage is TRBJ2-5, with TRBD2 matching 12 bases. This CDR3 is 16 amino acids long. Looked up from germline, CDR1 is MNHNS and CDR2 is SASEGT. V lost 2 bases to trimming and J lost 4 bases; unmatched junction nucleotides: 5. The CDR3 loop is CASSELPSGGGETQYF. Here the CDR3 DNA reads TGTGCCAGCAGTGAACTACCTAGCGGGGGGGGAGAGACCCAGTACTTC.

The V and J genes are TRBV2 and TRBJ1-5, with D tentatively TRBD1 (5 bases). The CDR3 runs to 14 residues. CDR1 is SNHLY, CDR2 FYNNEI, per germline. V was trimmed by 5 bases and J by 1 base, leaving 9 bases between them. The CDR3 loop is CASSTQGSNQPQHF. The CDR3 region has the DNA TGTGCCAGCAGTACTCAGGGAAGCAATCAGCCCCAGCATTTT.

The chain joins TRBV5-1 to TRBJ2-1; D is unclear. The CDR3 sequence is 11 residues long. V lost 3 bases, J lost 8 bases, and 6 bases lay in between. The germline gives CDR1 SGHRS, CDR2 YFSETQ. In nucleotides, the CDR3 is TGCGCCAGCAGCTCTAATTATGAGCAGTTCTTC. The encoded protein is CASSSNYEQFF.

Regarding this clone: Other DNA variants within this sample encode the same CDR3. The V gene is TRBV5-1, the J gene TRBJ2-5; TRBD2 is a possible D gene (6 bases). The V gene lost 2 bases and the J gene lost 5 bases, with 13 bases spanning the gap. CDR1 and CDR2 (germline): SGHRS, YFSETQ. The CDR3 has 14 residues. DNA for the CDR3: TGCGCCAGCAGCTTTTCGGGAGTAGAGGAGACCCAGTACTTC. The encoded protein is CASSFSGVEETQYF.

Notes on this clone: This same CDR3 is encoded by further DNA sequences in the sample. This sequence joins TRBV9 and TRBJ1-4, with 9 nucleotides matching TRBD1. The CDR3 extends over 14 amino acids. Looked up from germline, CDR1 is SGDLS and CDR2 is YYNGEE. V dropped 2 bases and J dropped 5; count of bases not matched to a gene: 1. DNA of the CDR3: TGTGCCAGCAGCGTCGGACAGGGGAATGAAAAACTGTTTTTT. This codes for CASSVGQGNEKLFF.

The sample holds one count of this clone. The DNA for the CDR3 is TGTGCCAGCAGTGAAGTTGGGCAGGGGGTTCGTGGGGCCAACGTCCTGACTTTC. Translation: CASSEVGQGVRGANVLTF. The chain is built from TRBV6-1 and TRBJ2-6, with 7 nucleotides matching TRBD1. The CDR3 is 18 amino acids. CDR1 is MNHNS and CDR2 is SASEGT in the germline V gene. V was clipped by 1 base and J by 3 bases; unmatched bases: 9.

A single count supports this clone. V gene TRBV7-9 combines with J gene TRBJ1-3; TRBD1 agrees at 11 bases. The V gene end was trimmed by 5 bases and the J gene end by 4 bases; junction bases not matched to a gene: 13. The CDR3 consists of 18 residues. The germline V gene has CDR1 SEHNR and CDR2 FQNEAQ (reference sequence). CDR3 amino acids: CASSRDRGSSVKGNTIYF. The CDR3 DNA reads as TGTGCCAGCAGCCGGGACAGGGGGAGTTCTGTAAAGGGAAACACCATATATTTT.

The chain combines TRBV2 with TRBJ2-2, with 7 bases that match TRBD2. The trim removed 6 bases at V and 8 bases at J, leaving 6 bases unmatched. CDR1 and CDR2 (germline): SNHLY, FYNNEI. CDR3 length: 13 amino acids. CDR3 bases: TGTGCCAGCAGCCCGACTAGCTTTGGGGAGCTGTTTTTT. Translated, it gives CASSPTSFGELFF.

In DNA form, the CDR3 reads TGTGCCAGCAGCGTAGGCAGCGGGGTCTCTGGGGCCAACGTCCTGACTTTC. This sequence encodes CASSVGSGVSGANVLTF. This chain joins TRBV9 and TRBJ2-6; 7 bases line up with TRBD2. CDR3 size: 17 residues. The V gene's germline CDR1 is SGDLS and CDR2 YYNGEE. The J segment lost 0 bases and the V segment lost 0 bases, leaving 3 bases of the junction unmatched. Variable domain in full (rest from reference TRBV9 and TRBJ2-6): DSGVTQTPKHLITATGQRVTLRCSPRSGDLSVYWYQQSLDQGLQFLIQYYNGEERAKGNILERFSAQQFPDLHSELNLSSLELGDSALYFCASSVGSGVSGANVLTFGAGSRLTVL.

The V gene is TRBV6-5, the J gene TRBJ1-4; unclear D gene. This CDR3 is built from 15 residues. V lost 7 bases and J 0 bases, leaving 12 bases between the germline ends. The germline gives CDR1 MNHEY, CDR2 SVGAGI. CDR3 in amino acids: CASKNRMSTNEKLFF. DNA of the CDR3: TGTGCCAGCAAAAACAGAATGTCAACTAATGAAAAACTGTTTTTT.

The V and J genes are TRBV4-2 and TRBJ2-7; D is unresolved. V was shortened by 1 base and J by 1 base, with 5 bases between the two germline ends. In germline, CDR1 is LGHNA, CDR2 YNFKEQ. The CDR3 runs 13 residues. CDR3 protein: CASSQGRSYEQYF. For the CDR3, the DNA is TGTGCCAGCAGCCAAGGCAGGTCCTACGAGCAGTACTTC.

This chain joins TRBV4-2 and TRBJ2-7; 9 bases are shared with TRBD1. Germline loops: CDR1 LGHNA, CDR2 YNFKEQ. The CDR3 length is 17 residues. The trim removed 1 base at V and 4 bases at J, leaving 11 bases unmatched. CDR3 loop: CASSQAQVTGGIYEQYF. As DNA, the CDR3 is TGTGCCAGCAGCCAAGCCCAGGTGACAGGGGGGATTTACGAGCAGTACTTC.

J is TRBJ2-1 and V is TRBV9, with TRBD2 matching 9 bases. In germline, CDR1 is SGDLS, CDR2 YYNGEE. The CDR3 sequence is 16 residues long. Unmatched junction bases numbered 12, after V lost 3 bases and J lost 8 bases. CDR3 residues: CASSAPASGAVDEQFF. As DNA, the CDR3 is TGTGCCAGCAGCGCCCCTGCTAGCGGGGCTGTGGATGAGCAGTTCTTC.

This sequence joins TRBV5-6 and TRBJ1-2, with D unclear. The V gene lost 0 bases and the J gene lost 3 bases, with 12 bases spanning the gap. Germline CDR1 and CDR2: SGHDT and YYEEEE. The CDR3 is 15 residues long. This chain's CDR3 is CASSLETVVDYGYTF. The CDR3 DNA follows: TGTGCCAGCAGCTTGGAAACAGTCGTTGACTATGGCTACACCTTC.

The genes are TRBV6-1 and TRBJ2-7, with TRBD1 matching 7 bases. The CDR3 contains 14 residues. The germline gives CDR1 MNHNS, CDR2 SASEGT. Germline trimming cut 10 bases from V and 4 bases from J; bases unmatched to any gene: 13. This CDR3 is CATRLGQSTYEQYF. The CDR3 region has the DNA TGTGCCACCCGCCTGGGACAGAGTACATACGAGCAGTACTTC.

The chain has TRBV18 and TRBJ2-7; D is perhaps TRBD2 (6 bases). The V end was cut by 5 bases, the J end by 2 bases, with 10 bases between. The germline V gene has CDR1 KGHSH and CDR2 LQKENI. The CDR3 loop spans 13 amino acids. DNA of the CDR3: TGTGCCAGCTCAATCGGAGGGACCTACGAGCAGTACTTC. As protein: CASSIGGTYEQYF.

The chain uses TRBV4-3 and TRBJ2-7; 9 bases fit TRBD2. Germline V gene lookup returns CDR1 LGHNA and CDR2 YSLEER. V trimming: 0 bases; J trimming: 7 bases; junction bases outside the gene matches: 7. This CDR3 contains 15 residues. The CDR3 DNA reads as TGCGCCAGCAGCCAAGATGGGACTAGCACGCGAGAGCAGTACTTC. This sequence encodes CASSQDGTSTREQYF.

The V call is TRBV14, the J call TRBJ2-7, with a tentative D call TRBD2 (6 bases). CDR1 is SGHDN, CDR2 FVKESK, per germline. The CDR3 contains 17 residues. Trimming removed 1 base from V and 2 bases from J, with 18 bases in between. The CDR3 protein is CASSQGRLATHPYEQYF. DNA for the CDR3: TGTGCCAGCAGCCAAGGCCGGCTAGCGACTCACCCCTACGAGCAGTACTTC.

The chain links TRBV15 to TRBJ2-3; D perhaps matches TRBD1 (5 bases). From germline, CDR1 is LNHNV and CDR2 YYDKDF (reference sequence). The CDR3 is made up of 13 amino acids. With 3 bases removed from V and 5 bases from J, the gap between germline ends came to 9 bases. The CDR3 region is CATSRHRGDTQYF. The CDR3 DNA reads as TGTGCCACCAGCAGGCATAGGGGAGATACGCAGTATTTT.

This clone was seen once. The chain is built from TRBV5-8 and TRBJ1-3; possible D gene TRBD1, 6 bases. The germline V gene encodes CDR1 SGHTS and CDR2 YDEGEE. The CDR3 runs to 14 residues. Trimming cost V 3 bases and J 2 bases, with 9 bases left between them. Here the CDR3 DNA reads TGTGCCAGCAGCTCATCAGGGGCTGGAAACACCATATATTTT. This gives the protein CASSSSGAGNTIYF.

This clone was found a few times. The rearrangement uses TRBV29-1 and TRBJ2-2, with no clear D. Germline lookup yields CDR1 SQVTM and CDR2 ANQGSEA. This CDR3 is built from 14 residues. Trimming took 5 bases from V and 2 from J, leaving 12 bases between them. The chain's CDR3 is CSVSWFANTGELFF. CDR3 nucleotides: TGCAGCGTTAGCTGGTTCGCCAACACCGGGGAGCTGTTTTTT.

The chain links TRBV30 to TRBJ2-7; a weak D match, TRBD1 (6 bases). Germline V CDR1 and CDR2: GTSNPN, SVGIG (reference sequence). This CDR3 is 15 amino acids long. The V gene lost 2 bases and the J gene lost 1 base, with 15 bases spanning the gap. The CDR3, as DNA: TGTGCCTGGAGTCCTTTGACAGGCCTATCCTACGAGCAGTACTTC. Translation: CAWSPLTGLSYEQYF.

This chain uses TRBV7-3 with TRBJ1-1, with D possibly matching TRBD1 (5 bases). The CDR3 sequence is 13 residues long. The V end lost 5 bases, the J end lost 1 base, and 8 bases lay between the germline ends. Germline V CDR1 and CDR2: SGHTA, FQGTGA. In DNA, the CDR3 is TGTGCCAGCAGCAACACAGGGAACACTGAAGCTTTCTTT. It encodes CASSNTGNTEAFF.

This chain joins TRBV11-2 and TRBJ2-5; 12 bases match TRBD2. Germline CDR1 reads SGHAT; CDR2 reads FQNNGV. The CDR3 has 18 residues. Losses at the gene ends were 4 bases for V and 7 bases for J; bases not matched to a gene: 16. The CDR3 loop is CASSSRLAGERSIGTQYF. CDR3 bases: TGTGCCAGCAGCTCTCGACTAGCGGGGGAGCGTTCCATTGGGACCCAGTACTTC. The full variable domain, with the rest looked up from reference TRBV11-2 and TRBJ2-5, is EAGVAQSPRYKIIEKRQSVAFWCNPISGHATLYWYQQILGQGPKLLIQFQNNGVVDDSQLPKDRFSAERLKGVDSTLKIQPAKLEDSAVYLCASSSRLAGERSIGTQYFGPGTRLLVL.

This chain links TRBV6-5 with TRBJ2-5; no clear D gene. Germline CDR1 MNHEY, CDR2 SVGAGI. This CDR3 spans 14 amino acids. V lost 0 bases and J 3 bases, leaving 8 bases between the germline ends. DNA for the CDR3: TGTGCCAGCAGTTACTCTATGGCGGAAGAGACCCAGTACTTC. Residues: CASSYSMAEETQYF.

The chain couples TRBV6-1 to TRBJ1-2; D unclear. The CDR3 is 13 residues long. Between the trimmed V and J ends, which lost 2 bases and 6 bases, there was a span of 10 bases. CDR1 is MNHNS, CDR2 SASEGT, per germline. For the CDR3, the DNA is TGTGCCAGCAGTGAACGGTCGTATGATGGCTACACCTTC. This sequence encodes CASSERSYDGYTF.